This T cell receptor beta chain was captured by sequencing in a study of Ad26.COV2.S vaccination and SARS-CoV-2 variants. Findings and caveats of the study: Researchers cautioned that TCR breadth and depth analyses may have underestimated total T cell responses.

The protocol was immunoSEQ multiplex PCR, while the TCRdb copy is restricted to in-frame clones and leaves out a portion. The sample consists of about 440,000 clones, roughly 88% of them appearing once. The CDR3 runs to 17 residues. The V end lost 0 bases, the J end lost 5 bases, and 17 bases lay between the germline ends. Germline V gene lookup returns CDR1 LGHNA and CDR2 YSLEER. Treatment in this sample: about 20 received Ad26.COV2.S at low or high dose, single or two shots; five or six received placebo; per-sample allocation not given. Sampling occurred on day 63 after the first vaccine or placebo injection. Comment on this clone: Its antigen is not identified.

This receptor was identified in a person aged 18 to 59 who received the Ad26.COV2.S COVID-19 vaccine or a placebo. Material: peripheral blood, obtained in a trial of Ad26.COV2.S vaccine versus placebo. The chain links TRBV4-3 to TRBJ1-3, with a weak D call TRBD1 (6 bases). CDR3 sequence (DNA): TGCGCCAGCAGCCAAGACTTAGCAGGGGCGGGGAGAAACACCATATATTTT. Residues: CASSQDLAGAGRNTIYF.